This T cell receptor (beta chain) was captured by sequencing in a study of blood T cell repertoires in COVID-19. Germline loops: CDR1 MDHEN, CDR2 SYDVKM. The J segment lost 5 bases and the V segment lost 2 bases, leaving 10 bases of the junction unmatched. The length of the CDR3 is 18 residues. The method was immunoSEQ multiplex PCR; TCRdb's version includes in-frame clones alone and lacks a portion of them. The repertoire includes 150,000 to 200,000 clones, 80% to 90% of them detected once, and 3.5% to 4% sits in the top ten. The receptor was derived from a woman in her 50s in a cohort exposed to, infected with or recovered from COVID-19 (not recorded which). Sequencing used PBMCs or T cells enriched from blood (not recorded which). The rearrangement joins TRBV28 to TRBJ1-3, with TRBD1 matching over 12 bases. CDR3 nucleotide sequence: TGTGCCAGCAGTTTAGCCCGGGCGGGACAGGGGGCGAGAAACACCATATATTTT. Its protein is CASSLARAGQGARNTIYF.